This T cell receptor (beta chain) derives from a study of blood T cells in healthy people across ages. This clonotype was observed a handful of times. A second PCR of 7 to 11 cycles used a sample-barcoded 5' primer and a J-beta primer mix. MiXCR, applied by TCRdb to the 5' RACE reads, yields one record per CDR3 protein. The repertoire holds around 1.5 million distinct CDR3 sequences, with roughly a third as singletons. Germline loops: CDR1 MNHEY, CDR2 SMNVEV (reference sequence). The junction had 5 bases not matched to a gene; V was cut back by 3 bases and J by 3 bases. The CDR3 is made up of 15 amino acids.

V usage is TRBV27 and J usage is TRBJ2-3, with 8 positions matching TRBD2. This clonotype was obtained from a woman younger than 45 in good health. Sequencing input: blood. The chain's CDR3 is CASSLSGSVTDTQYF. The DNA for the CDR3 is TGTGCCAGCAGTTTGAGCGGGAGTGTAACAGATACGCAGTATTTT.